The 29 T cell receptor beta chains reported below all come from one sample, sequenced in a study of beta chain features in type 1 diabetes. Whole-study results and caveats: Researchers report that Type 1 diabetes patients had moderately but significantly shorter TCRB CDR3s across all four CD4+ subsets.

The authors reverse transcribed all of the isolated RNA, so sequencing captured expressed TCRB transcripts. The protocol was immunoSEQ multiplex PCR, while the TCRdb copy is restricted to in-frame clones and leaves out a portion. The sample comprises hundreds of thousands of clones, 7% to 10% of which are singletons, and 0.95% to 1.1% rests with the top ten. Their recognized antigens are unknown. Sequenced input: central memory CD4+ T cells from blood. Every receptor here comes from a man aged 25-40 years with type 1 diabetes.

This clone was seen a few times. One end of the junction varies from germline; a read error may be responsible. This sequence joins TRBV28 and TRBJ1-1; D unclear. CDR3 size: 8 residues. Germline V gene lookup returns CDR1 MDHEN and CDR2 SYDVKM. The CDR3 DNA reads as TGCGAGAACACTGAAGCTTTCTTT. Its protein is CENTEAFF.

This clone was counted ten times or more. The V gene is TRBV6-5, the J gene TRBJ2-6; possibly TRBD1 or TRBD2 for D (6 bases each). The germline gives CDR1 MNHEY, CDR2 SVGAGI. The ends were cut back, 0 bases at V and 8 bases at J, with 8 bases in the middle. The CDR3 extends over 14 amino acids. The CDR3 nucleotides read TGTGCCAGCAGTTACTCGGGGGGCTCCAACGTCCTGACTTTC. As protein: CASSYSGGSNVLTF.

This clone was seen only a few times. The V gene is TRBV7-2, the J gene TRBJ1-5; no clear D gene. The CDR3 contains 13 residues. Between the trimmed V and J ends, which lost 2 bases and 7 bases, there was a span of 9 bases. Germline V gene lookup returns CDR1 SGHTA and CDR2 FQGNSA. The CDR3 nucleotides read TGTGCCAGCAGCTTACATCGAGGGCAGCCCCAGCATTTT. It encodes CASSLHRGQPQHF.

The chain couples TRBV10-3 to TRBJ2-3; D gene uncertain. This CDR3 contains 15 residues. CDR1 and CDR2 from the germline V gene are ENHRY and SYGVKD. Trimming removed 3 bases at V and 0 bases at J, with 10 bases between. Here the CDR3 DNA reads TGTGCCATCAGTGAAAGAGATTTTAGCACAGATACGCAGTATTTT. It encodes CAISERDFSTDTQYF.

This clone was found a few times. This chain links TRBV7-2 with TRBJ1-1, with D possibly TRBD1 on 5 matching bases. CDR1 SGHTA and CDR2 FQGNSA come from the germline V gene. The V end was cut by 5 bases, the J end by 2 bases, with 15 bases between. The CDR3 spans 15 residues. In nucleotides, the CDR3 is TGTGCCAGCAGCCCCCGACCCGGGGGAAACACTGAAGCTTTCTTT. It translates to CASSPRPGGNTEAFF.

The chain links TRBV6-6 to TRBJ2-7; TRBD1 aligns across 9 bases. CDR3 size: 14 residues. Germline CDR1 MNHNY, CDR2 SVGAGI (reference sequence). V shed 3 bases, J shed 6 bases, and the junction held 6 bases outside the gene matches. The CDR3 sequence is CASSYGTGFPEQYF. The CDR3 nucleotides are TGTGCCAGCAGTTATGGGACAGGGTTCCCCGAGCAGTACTTC.

This clone has a handful of counts. The V and J genes are TRBV9 and TRBJ2-3; no clear D gene. The CDR3 totals 15 residues. V was cut by 1 base and J by 0 bases, with 9 bases left in between. Per germline, CDR1 SGDLS and CDR2 YYNGEE. The CDR3 DNA reads TGTGCCAGCAGCGTACGTTCAGCTAGCACAGATACGCAGTATTTT. Its protein is CASSVRSASTDTQYF.

J is TRBJ2-1 and V is TRBV2; TRBD2 matches at 8 bases. Germline V CDR1 and CDR2: SNHLY, FYNNEI. The CDR3 spans 16 residues. J lost 4 bases, V lost 4 bases, and 9 bases had no gene match. Written as DNA, the CDR3 is TGTGCCAGCAGTGGTTTAATAGCGGGGCAATACAATGAGCAGTTCTTC. It codes for CASSGLIAGQYNEQFF. Combining the CDR3 with reference TRBV2 and TRBJ2-1 gives the whole variable domain EPEVTQTPSHQVTQMGQEVILRCVPISNHLYFYWYRQILGQKVEFLVSFYNNEISEKSEIFDDQFSVERPDGSNFTLKIRSTKLEDSAMYFCASSGLIAGQYNEQFFGPGTRLTVL.

The sample holds a few counts of this clone. The chain joins TRBV2 to TRBJ2-1; maybe TRBD2 (6 bases). Trimming shortened V by 1 base and J by 15 bases, and 16 bases separated the two germline ends. Germline V gene data show CDR1 as SNHLY and CDR2 as FYNNEI. This CDR3 has 13 amino acids. In DNA form, the CDR3 reads TGTGCCAGCAGTGAAGGAATGGGGCGGGGACGGTTCTTC. Translated: CASSEGMGRGRFF.

This chain uses TRBV7-2 with TRBJ2-1; the D gene could be TRBD1 or TRBD2 (6 bases each). The CDR3 is 17 residues long. Per the germline V gene, CDR1 is SGHTA and CDR2 is FQGNSA. The V end lost 5 bases, the J end lost 8 bases, and 25 bases lay between the germline ends. Here the CDR3 DNA reads TGTGCCAGCAGCCCCCACCGAGAAGGGGGGAGAGTCTATGAGCAGTTCTTC. It is translated as CASSPHREGGRVYEQFF.

There are a few counts of this clone. The J gene is TRBJ1-1, the V gene TRBV9; D is possibly TRBD1 (6 bases). This CDR3 spans 16 amino acids. With 5 bases removed from V and 6 bases from J, the gap between germline ends came to 23 bases. Germline loops: CDR1 SGDLS, CDR2 YYNGEE. In nucleotides, the CDR3 is TGTGCCAGCAGTCCAAGAGGTGCCCTAACAGGGCCTGAAGCTTTCTTT. Its translation: CASSPRGALTGPEAFF.

In this sample, this clone turned up a few times. The chain employs TRBV2 and TRBJ1-6; D unresolved. Germline CDR1 reads SNHLY; CDR2 reads FYNNEI. With 8 bases removed from V and 7 bases from J, the gap between germline ends came to 12 bases. The CDR3 runs to 13 residues. The CDR3 sequence: CASRGSPNSPLHF. The CDR3 DNA is TGTGCCAGCCGGGGAAGCCCCAATTCACCCCTCCACTTT.

A few counts support this clone. The chain links TRBV5-8 to TRBJ2-1; D gene uncertain. The CDR3 runs 15 residues. Germline CDR1 is SGHTS and CDR2 is YDEGEE. V was trimmed by 4 bases and J by 0 bases, leaving 11 bases between them. CDR3 coding DNA: TGTGCCAGCAGCCTGAGAAGAAGCTCCTACAATGAGCAGTTCTTC. The encoded protein is CASSLRRSSYNEQFF.

The chain combines TRBV28 with TRBJ1-5; D may be TRBD1 (5 bases). Trimming removed 4 bases at V and 6 bases at J, with 7 bases between. This CDR3 spans 12 amino acids. The germline CDR1 and CDR2 sequences are MDHEN and SYDVKM. CDR3 sequence reads: CASSYRGQPQHF. The DNA for the CDR3 is TGTGCCAGCAGTTATAGGGGTCAGCCCCAGCATTTT. Complete variable domain (other parts from reference TRBV28 and TRBJ1-5): DVKVTQSSRYLVKRTGEKVFLECVQDMDHENMFWYRQDPGLGLRLIYFSYDVKMKEKGDIPEGYSVSREKKERFSLILESASTNQTSMYLCASSYRGQPQHFGDGTRLSIL.

This clone was seen a handful of times. The V and J genes are TRBV10-3 and TRBJ1-4; a weak D match, TRBD1 (5 bases). Germline-derived CDR1 and CDR2 are ENHRY and SYGVKD. V was shortened by 0 bases and J by 5 bases, with 10 bases between the two germline ends. The CDR3 consists of 15 residues. The CDR3 spells CAISESSRGNEKLFF. DNA for the CDR3: TGTGCCATCAGTGAGTCGAGTCGGGGGAATGAAAAACTGTTTTTT.

This chain links TRBV4-3 with TRBJ1-6, with no clear D. Deletions cut 0 bases from V and 3 bases from J, with 6 bases between. The CDR3 is 15 residues long. Germline lookup yields CDR1 LGHNA and CDR2 YSLEER. The CDR3 region is CASSQEASYNSPLHF. DNA of the CDR3: TGCGCCAGCAGCCAAGAGGCCAGCTATAATTCACCCCTCCACTTT.

The sample holds many counts of this clone. This chain connects TRBV27 to TRBJ1-2; tentatively, D is TRBD1 (5 bases). This CDR3 has 15 residues. Trimming cost V 5 bases and J 5 bases, with 18 bases left between them. Germline assignment: CDR1 MNHEY and CDR2 SMNVEV (reference sequence). CDR3 residues: CASSLSGTGTYGYTF. In DNA, the CDR3 is TGTGCCAGCAGTCTTTCCGGGACGGGTACTTATGGCTACACCTTC.

This clone was observed a few times. This rearrangement joins TRBV27 to TRBJ1-6, with 7 bases aligning to TRBD1. CDR3 length: 17 residues. J lost 5 bases, V lost 5 bases, and 12 bases had no gene match. From germline, CDR1 is MNHEY and CDR2 SMNVEV (reference sequence). The CDR3 is CASSPNRGRTDNSPLHF. CDR3 DNA: TGTGCCAGCAGTCCTAACAGGGGCCGTACCGATAATTCACCCCTCCACTTT.

This clone turned up a few times. V gene TRBV18 combines with J gene TRBJ2-7; 8 positions agree with TRBD1. The V gene's germline CDR1 is KGHSH and CDR2 LQKENI. The junction had 7 bases not matched to a gene; V was cut back by 0 bases and J by 0 bases. The CDR3 runs 17 residues. The CDR3 DNA reads as TGTGCCAGCTCACCACCGACAGGGGCCCCCAACTCCTACGAGCAGTACTTC. Residues: CASSPPTGAPNSYEQYF.

The chain employs TRBV27 and TRBJ1-5; TRBD1 might be the D (5 bases). The CDR3 has 15 residues. The germline V gene has CDR1 MNHEY and CDR2 SMNVEV (reference sequence). V was pared by 6 bases and J by 2 bases, with 14 bases between. The CDR3 reads CASRAQGEGNQPQHF. In nucleotides, the CDR3 is TGTGCCAGCAGAGCGCAAGGGGAAGGCAATCAGCCCCAGCATTTT.

The rearrangement links TRBV10-3 to TRBJ1-1; 9 bases match TRBD1. Losses at the gene ends were 7 bases for V and 0 bases for J; bases not matched to a gene: 6. This CDR3 spans 15 amino acids. Looked up from germline, CDR1 is ENHRY and CDR2 is SYGVKD. CDR3 nucleotide sequence: TGTGCCATCAAGGGGACAGGGTTGCTGAACACTGAAGCTTTCTTT. Its protein is CAIKGTGLLNTEAFF.

J is TRBJ1-2 and V is TRBV7-6; 8 nucleotides agree with TRBD1. The CDR3 is 13 amino acids. V lost 5 bases and J lost 11; bases outside the gene matches: 10. Germline CDR1 SGHVS, CDR2 FNYEAQ. The CDR3 spells CASSPVQGGPYTF. CDR3 nucleotide sequence: TGTGCCAGCAGCCCAGTACAGGGGGGTCCTTACACCTTC.

This chain uses TRBV30 with TRBJ2-5; D is possibly TRBD1 or TRBD2 (5 bases each). Germline assignment: CDR1 GTSNPN and CDR2 SVGIG (reference sequence). The length of the CDR3 is 16 residues. Trimming removed 0 bases at V and 5 bases at J, with 19 bases between. CDR3 in DNA: TGTGCCTGGAGTGTAACAGGATCACCTCGAGGGGAGACCCAGTACTTC. Its protein is CAWSVTGSPRGETQYF.

This clone was counted between two and nine times. This chain connects TRBV18 to TRBJ2-7; no definite D call. Trimming left V 0 bases short and J 4 bases short, with 13 bases between. CDR3 length: 15 residues. Germline CDR1 KGHSH, CDR2 LQKENI. As DNA, the CDR3 is TGTGCCAGCTCACCACCGACGACGGCTGAATACGAGCAGTACTTC. It encodes CASSPPTTAEYEQYF.

The chain carries TRBV7-2 and TRBJ2-7; 8 bases match TRBD1. After removal of 5 bases from V and 3 bases from J, the junction contained 6 bases not matched to a gene. This CDR3 contains 14 residues. Germline CDR1 and CDR2: SGHTA and FQGNSA. CDR3 bases: TGTGCCAGCAGCATCGACAGGGGAAGCTACGAGCAGTACTTC. It encodes CASSIDRGSYEQYF.

The chain employs TRBV27 and TRBJ2-7; D may be TRBD1 (6 bases). Germline loops: CDR1 MNHEY, CDR2 SMNVEV (reference sequence). This CDR3 is 14 amino acids long. V dropped 3 bases and J dropped 1 base, with 10 bases sitting between them. This chain's CDR3 is CASSFRDTSYEQYF. The CDR3 DNA reads as TGTGCCAGCAGTTTCCGGGACACTTCCTACGAGCAGTACTTC.

This clone was observed a few times. The chain uses TRBV29-1 and TRBJ1-1; D is unclear. The germline CDR1 and CDR2 sequences are SQVTM and ANQGSEA. V lost 4 bases, J lost 5 bases, and 17 bases lay in between. This CDR3 region has 14 residues. CDR3 residues: CSVAVQGMSTEAFF. CDR3 DNA sequence: TGCAGCGTTGCCGTCCAAGGCATGAGTACTGAAGCTTTCTTT.

This clone occurred a few times. V is TRBV21-1 and J is TRBJ1-5; TRBD1, the table's D call, was not compared with the DNA. TRBV21-1 is given as a pseudogene. CDR3 length equals 15 residues. DNA for the CDR3: TGTGCCAGCACCGAACAGGGGGTAGTGGATCAGCCCCAGCATTTT. Protein: CASTEQGVVDQPQHF.

This rearrangement joins TRBV18 to TRBJ1-6; a weak D match, TRBD1 (5 bases). In germline, CDR1 is KGHSH, CDR2 LQKENI. Trimming removed 8 bases from V and 8 bases from J, with 13 bases in between. The CDR3 loop spans 13 amino acids. The CDR3 DNA reads TGTGCCAGCCGCGGCGGAGGGGATTCACCCCTCCACTTT. Protein sequence: CASRGGGDSPLHF.